The rows below give T cell receptor beta chains drawn from one sample of a study of blood T cell repertoires in COVID-19. Only in-frame clones appear in the TCRdb table, and some are missing; sequencing was by immunoSEQ multiplex PCR. The repertoire includes about 380,000 clones, approximately 88% of them detected once, and around 1.2% sits in the top ten. The sample consisted of peripheral blood. The receptors come from a man between 35 and 55 years old with acute or convalescent COVID-19. Each CDR3 is given with its conserved first and last residue. Fields, in order: D gene, V gene, J gene, clone size, CDR3 protein, CDR3 DNA. The D gene is left open where the match is weak. Not every row has a clone size; where given, it reads once, few, many or a size class.

d_call: NA
v_call: TRBV27
j_call: TRBJ2-1
clone_size: once
cdr3_aa: CASSLSQPSVPAYNEQFF
cdr3_nt: TGTGCCAGCAGTTTATCTCAACCCAGCGTGCCGGCCTACAATGAGCAGTTCTTC

d_call: NA
v_call: TRBV27
j_call: TRBJ2-7
clone_size: NA
cdr3_aa: CASRQTIAYEQYF
cdr3_nt: TGTGCCAGCAGACAGACAATTGCCTACGAGCAGTACTTC

d_call: TRBD2
v_call: TRBV11-2
j_call: TRBJ2-3
clone_size: NA
cdr3_aa: CASSPTGGLTDTQYF
cdr3_nt: TGTGCCAGCAGCCCGACGGGGGGGTTGACAGATACGCAGTATTTT

d_call: TRBD1
v_call: TRBV9
j_call: TRBJ2-1
clone_size: NA
cdr3_aa: CASSPRTGSSYNEQFF
cdr3_nt: TGTGCCAGCAGCCCCAGGACAGGGAGCTCCTACAATGAGCAGTTCTTC

d_call: NA
v_call: TRBV19
j_call: TRBJ1-5
clone_size: NA
cdr3_aa: CASSNIAPAGQPQHF
cdr3_nt: TGTGCCAGTAGTAATATCGCCCCCGCCGGTCAGCCCCAGCATTTT

d_call: NA
v_call: TRBV20-1
j_call: TRBJ1-1
clone_size: NA
cdr3_aa: CSARGGEEAFF
cdr3_nt: TGCAGTGCTAGAGGGGGGGAGGAAGCTTTCTTT

d_call: NA
v_call: TRBV7-4
j_call: TRBJ1-6
clone_size: NA
cdr3_aa: CASRRNAGVRESYSPLHF
cdr3_nt: TGTGCCAGCCGCCGGAACGCGGGGGTTCGGGAAAGTTATTCACCCCTCCACTTT

d_call: TRBD1
v_call: TRBV5-1
j_call: TRBJ1-2
clone_size: NA
cdr3_aa: CASSPRQGLNYGYTF
cdr3_nt: TGCGCCAGCAGCCCACGACAGGGGCTTAACTATGGCTACACCTTC

d_call: NA
v_call: TRBV28
j_call: TRBJ2-3
clone_size: NA
cdr3_aa: CASSFLDVSTDTQYF
cdr3_nt: TGTGCCAGCAGTTTTCTAGATGTTAGCACAGATACGCAGTATTTT

d_call: TRBD2
v_call: TRBV3-1/TRBV3-2
j_call: TRBJ2-5
clone_size: NA
cdr3_aa: CASSQGLAVETQYF
cdr3_nt: TGTGCCAGCAGCCAAGGACTAGCAGTCGAGACCCAGTACTTC

d_call: TRBD1
v_call: TRBV25-1
j_call: TRBJ2-2
clone_size: NA
cdr3_aa: CASSGDRVPGELFF
cdr3_nt: TGTGCCAGCAGTGGGGACAGGGTGCCCGGGGAGCTGTTTTTT

d_call: TRBD2
v_call: TRBV11-1
j_call: TRBJ2-3
clone_size: NA
cdr3_aa: CASTSSGRLVDTQYF
cdr3_nt: TGTGCCAGCACCTCTAGCGGGAGACTGGTAGATACGCAGTATTTT

d_call: NA
v_call: TRBV7-3
j_call: TRBJ1-1
clone_size: NA
cdr3_aa: CASTPEGGTEAFF
cdr3_nt: TGTGCCAGCACCCCCGAGGGTGGCACTGAAGCTTTCTTT

d_call: TRBD2
v_call: TRBV24-1
j_call: TRBJ2-7
clone_size: NA
cdr3_aa: CATSDFSGGAYEQYF
cdr3_nt: TGTGCCACCAGTGATTTTAGCGGGGGAGCCTACGAGCAGTACTTC

d_call: NA
v_call: TRBV5-6
j_call: TRBJ2-2
clone_size: NA
cdr3_aa: CASSWGLIQAPIGELFF
cdr3_nt: TGTGCCAGCAGCTGGGGGCTAATCCAGGCTCCAATCGGGGAGCTGTTTTTT

d_call: NA
v_call: TRBV19
j_call: TRBJ1-1
clone_size: NA
cdr3_aa: CASSITHSHFMNTEAFF
cdr3_nt: TGTGCCAGTAGTATTACTCATTCCCACTTTATGAACACTGAAGCTTTCTTT

d_call: TRBD2
v_call: TRBV19
j_call: TRBJ2-1
clone_size: NA
cdr3_aa: CASSVRAGGNHEQFF
cdr3_nt: TGTGCCAGTAGTGTCCGAGCGGGGGGGAACCATGAGCAGTTCTTC

d_call: NA
v_call: TRBV19
j_call: TRBJ1-1
clone_size: NA
cdr3_aa: CASSNQGLMNTEAFF
cdr3_nt: TGTGCCAGTAGTAACCAGGGGTTGATGAACACTGAAGCTTTCTTT

d_call: NA
v_call: TRBV28
j_call: TRBJ2-1
clone_size: NA
cdr3_aa: CASSLVTLYNEQFF
cdr3_nt: TGTGCCAGCAGTTTGGTGACACTTTACAATGAGCAGTTCTTC

d_call: NA
v_call: TRBV6-5
j_call: TRBJ2-1
clone_size: NA
cdr3_aa: CATKVGGRNEQFF
cdr3_nt: TGTGCCACCAAAGTGGGAGGCAGAAATGAGCAGTTCTTC

d_call: NA
v_call: TRBV2
j_call: TRBJ1-5
clone_size: NA
cdr3_aa: CASTGWGPGPQHF
cdr3_nt: TGTGCCAGCACCGGGTGGGGCCCGGGGCCCCAGCATTTT

d_call: TRBD1
v_call: TRBV3-1/TRBV3-2
j_call: TRBJ2-7
clone_size: NA
cdr3_aa: CASSPGQGGREQYF
cdr3_nt: TGTGCCAGCAGCCCGGGACAGGGGGGGCGGGAGCAGTACTTC

d_call: NA
v_call: TRBV24-1
j_call: TRBJ1-1
clone_size: NA
cdr3_aa: CATSWTLNTEAFF
cdr3_nt: TGTGCCACCAGTTGGACTCTGAACACTGAAGCTTTCTTT

d_call: NA
v_call: TRBV9
j_call: TRBJ2-1
clone_size: NA
cdr3_aa: CASSVASGYEQFF
cdr3_nt: TGTGCCAGCAGCGTAGCTTCGGGGTATGAGCAGTTCTTC

d_call: NA
v_call: TRBV6-6
j_call: TRBJ2-4
clone_size: NA
cdr3_aa: CASSYSGQGYDIQYF
cdr3_nt: TGTGCCAGCAGTTACTCGGGTCAGGGATATGACATTCAGTACTTC

d_call: TRBD1
v_call: TRBV11-1
j_call: TRBJ1-2
clone_size: NA
cdr3_aa: CASSLGGQGPYYGYTF
cdr3_nt: TGTGCCAGCAGCTTAGGCGGACAGGGTCCCTACTATGGCTACACCTTC

d_call: NA
v_call: TRBV19
j_call: TRBJ1-6
clone_size: once
cdr3_aa: CASRPGGENSPLHF
cdr3_nt: TGTGCCAGTAGGCCGGGGGGAGAGAATTCACCCCTCCACTTT

d_call: NA
v_call: TRBV30
j_call: TRBJ1-2
clone_size: NA
cdr3_aa: CAWSVGLEGYTF
cdr3_nt: TGTGCCTGGAGTGTGGGACTCGAGGGCTACACCTTC

d_call: TRBD1
v_call: TRBV6-5
j_call: TRBJ1-4
clone_size: NA
cdr3_aa: CASGLTGRNEKLFF
cdr3_nt: TGTGCCAGCGGATTGACAGGGCGCAATGAAAAACTGTTTTTT

d_call: NA
v_call: TRBV4-2
j_call: TRBJ2-1
clone_size: NA
cdr3_aa: CASSQDALHGRANNEQFF
cdr3_nt: TGTGCCAGCAGCCAAGATGCCCTCCATGGGCGGGCAAACAATGAGCAGTTCTTC

d_call: NA
v_call: TRBV4-2
j_call: TRBJ1-2
clone_size: NA
cdr3_aa: CASSPKRGFGYTF
cdr3_nt: TGTGCCAGCAGCCCGAAAAGAGGTTTCGGCTACACCTTC

d_call: TRBD1
v_call: TRBV19
j_call: TRBJ2-3
clone_size: NA
cdr3_aa: CASRPGGGTQYF
cdr3_nt: TGTGCCAGTAGACCAGGGGGCGGTACGCAGTATTTT

d_call: TRBD2
v_call: TRBV7-6
j_call: TRBJ2-1
clone_size: NA
cdr3_aa: CASSLVRAGGPRGDEQFF
cdr3_nt: TGTGCCAGCAGCTTAGTGCGAGCGGGGGGGCCGAGAGGCGATGAGCAGTTCTTC

d_call: TRBD1
v_call: TRBV6-5
j_call: TRBJ1-2
clone_size: NA
cdr3_aa: CASRKGQGEFDGYTF
cdr3_nt: TGTGCCAGCAGGAAGGGACAGGGAGAATTCGATGGCTACACCTTC

d_call: NA
v_call: TRBV29-1
j_call: TRBJ2-7
clone_size: NA
cdr3_aa: CSGGQALREQYF
cdr3_nt: TGCAGCGGGGGACAAGCCCTGAGGGAGCAGTACTTC

d_call: NA
v_call: TRBV4-1
j_call: TRBJ1-5
clone_size: NA
cdr3_aa: CASSQDHEGGQPQHF
cdr3_nt: TGCGCCAGCAGCCAAGATCATGAGGGAGGTCAGCCCCAGCATTTT

d_call: NA
v_call: TRBV11-3
j_call: TRBJ2-3
clone_size: NA
cdr3_aa: CASSPGLSTDTQYF
cdr3_nt: TGTGCCAGCAGCCCCGGACTGAGCACAGATACGCAGTATTTT

d_call: TRBD2
v_call: TRBV19
j_call: TRBJ2-5
clone_size: NA
cdr3_aa: CASSISGLAGGIGTQYF
cdr3_nt: TGTGCCAGTAGTATATCCGGACTAGCGGGAGGGATCGGGACCCAGTACTTC

d_call: NA
v_call: TRBV2
j_call: TRBJ1-5
clone_size: NA
cdr3_aa: CASTAGAQNQPQHF
cdr3_nt: TGTGCCAGCACGGCAGGGGCCCAAAATCAGCCCCAGCATTTT

d_call: NA
v_call: TRBV5-6
j_call: TRBJ2-7
clone_size: NA
cdr3_aa: CASSLDRSNRWQYF
cdr3_nt: TGTGCCAGCAGCTTGGATCGAAGCAATCGATGGCAGTACTTC

d_call: NA
v_call: TRBV5-1
j_call: TRBJ1-1
clone_size: NA
cdr3_aa: CASSSLPGNTEAFF
cdr3_nt: TGCGCCAGCAGCTCCCTCCCCGGGAACACTGAAGCTTTCTTT